Below, 20 T cell receptor beta chains from the same sample are listed, as sequenced in a study of T-cell reconstitution after alpha-beta-depleted transplantation in children. A TCRbeta library incorporating unique molecular identifiers was prepared. TCRdb reprocessed the PCR reads via MiXCR and lists one record per CDR3 protein. The sample has 200,000 to 300,000 distinct CDR3 sequences; 12% are singletons. Specimen: PBMCs from the stem cell graft donor, collected from the stem cell graft. The receptors were gathered from a human donor who donated a stem cell graft to a child with acute lymphoblastic leukemia.

CDR3 sequence: CASSPPGGRGPREQYF. CDR3 DNA: TGTGCCAGCAGCCCACCCGGAGGGAGGGGCCCCCGCGAGCAGTACTTC. The chain couples TRBV9 to TRBJ2-7; 7 bases map to TRBD2. Trimming cost V 4 bases and J 6 bases; bases outside gene matches: 16. CDR1 is SGDLS and CDR2 is YYNGEE in the germline V gene. The CDR3 length is 16 residues.

At least ten counts were recorded for this clonotype. This chain connects TRBV6-1 to TRBJ1-5, with TRBD1 as a possible D gene (5 bases). Germline loops: CDR1 MNHNS, CDR2 SASEGT. V was cut by 1 base and J by 6 bases, with 7 bases left in between. The CDR3 sequence is 13 residues long. This CDR3 is CASSEVGVQPQHF. CDR3 sequence (DNA): TGTGCCAGCAGTGAAGTAGGGGTTCAGCCCCAGCATTTT.

Ten or more counts support this clonotype. The chain employs TRBV20-1 and TRBJ2-7, with 10 bases identical to TRBD2. The CDR3 consists of 12 residues. J was trimmed by 6 bases and V by 4 bases; bases with no gene match: 3. Per germline, CDR1 DFQATT and CDR2 SNEGSKA (reference sequence). The CDR3 region has the DNA TGCAGTGCTACACTAGCGGGACCCGAGCAGTACTTC. Its protein product is CSATLAGPEQYF.

This clonotype has a count of ten or more. The CDR3 sequence is CASSFVAGGQNEQFF. In nucleotides, the CDR3 is TGTGCCAGCAGTTTTGTAGCGGGAGGTCAGAATGAGCAGTTCTTC. V gene TRBV12-3 or TRBV12-4 combines with J gene TRBJ2-1, with 10 bases matching TRBD2. The CDR3 has 15 residues. J lost 7 bases, V lost 3 bases, and 6 bases had no gene match.

This clonotype was seen ten or more times. DNA for the CDR3: TGTGCCACCAGCAGAGATCCCGGGAGCTCCTACAATGAGCAGTTCTTC. Its translation: CATSRDPGSSYNEQFF. The chain links TRBV15 to TRBJ2-1; possible D gene TRBD2, 6 bases. Germline values: CDR1 LNHNV, CDR2 YYDKDF (reference sequence). This CDR3 has 16 residues. V lost 0 bases and J lost 0, with 9 bases in between.

This clonotype has a count of ten or more. V gene TRBV12-3 or TRBV12-4 combines with J gene TRBJ2-2, with 9 bases fitting TRBD1. The V gene end was trimmed by 4 bases and the J gene end by 3 bases; junction bases not matched to a gene: 6. The CDR3 sequence is 16 residues long. The CDR3 loop reads CASSSRDRVHTGELFF. CDR3 in DNA: TGTGCCAGCAGTTCCCGGGACAGGGTTCACACCGGGGAGCTGTTTTTT.

V is TRBV27 and J is TRBJ2-2; D unresolved. Trimming cost V 0 bases and J 7 bases, with 6 bases left between them. CDR3 length: 13 amino acids. The V gene's germline CDR1 is MNHEY and CDR2 SMNVEV (reference sequence). CDR3 protein: CASSLSGSGELFF. CDR3 DNA: TGTGCCAGCAGTTTATCAGGCAGCGGGGAGCTGTTTTTT.

This clonotype was seen many times. The chain links TRBV28 to TRBJ2-4, with TRBD2 identical over 13 bases. V lost 4 bases to trimming and J lost 8 bases; unmatched junction nucleotides: 8. The germline V gene encodes CDR1 MDHEN and CDR2 SYDVKM. The CDR3 has 16 amino acids. CDR3 residues: CASSSQLAGGPDIQYF. In DNA form, the CDR3 reads TGTGCCAGCAGTTCCCAACTAGCGGGAGGGCCAGACATTCAGTACTTC.

V gene TRBV4-3 combines with J gene TRBJ2-2; 11 positions agree with TRBD2. The V and J ends lost 0 bases and 5 bases, in that order; junction bases with no gene match: 5. The CDR3 covers 17 residues. The germline CDR1 and CDR2 sequences are LGHNA and YSLEER. CDR3 nucleotides: TGCGCCAGCAGCCAAGATAGCGGGGGGGCGAGAACCGGGGAGCTGTTTTTT. Translated, it gives CASSQDSGGARTGELFF.

This clonotype was recorded many times. The rearrangement joins TRBV5-6 to TRBJ2-1, with TRBD2 as a possible D gene (5 bases). Deletions cut 0 bases from V and 5 bases from J, with 9 bases between. There are 14 residues in the CDR3. From germline, CDR1 is SGHDT and CDR2 YYEEEE. The CDR3 here is CASSLASGNNEQFF. The CDR3 bases are TGTGCCAGCAGCTTGGCCTCGGGGAACAATGAGCAGTTCTTC.

This clonotype was recorded many times. The V and J genes are TRBV20-1 and TRBJ2-7; D is possibly TRBD1 or TRBD2 (5 bases each). V was trimmed by 3 bases and J by 0 bases, leaving 15 bases between them. Germline CDR1 and CDR2: DFQATT and SNEGSKA (reference sequence). This CDR3 comprises 15 residues. CDR3 sequence reads: CSARSPAGSSYEQYF. The CDR3 DNA follows: TGCAGTGCTAGGAGCCCCGCAGGGAGCTCCTACGAGCAGTACTTC.

This clonotype was observed at least ten times. This chain uses TRBV7-9 with TRBJ1-2, with a possible D match to TRBD1 (6 bases). Germline lookup yields CDR1 SEHNR and CDR2 FQNEAQ (reference sequence). This CDR3 has 12 amino acids. V was shortened by 6 bases and J by 4 bases, with 9 bases between the two germline ends. CDR3 region: CASRGAGYGYTF. The CDR3 DNA reads as TGTGCCAGCAGGGGGGCGGGCTATGGCTACACCTTC.

Many counts were recorded for this clonotype. The chain carries TRBV5-1 and TRBJ1-6; D not resolved. Between the trimmed V and J ends, which lost 0 bases and 3 bases, there was a span of 7 bases. This CDR3 has 15 amino acids. Germline loops: CDR1 SGHRS, CDR2 YFSETQ. CDR3 in DNA: TGCGCCAGCAGCTTGGGCGGGGACTATAATTCACCCCTCCACTTT. Translation: CASSLGGDYNSPLHF. Full variable domain (remainder filled in from reference TRBV5-1 and TRBJ1-6): KAGVTQTPRYLIKTRGQQVTLSCSPISGHRSVSWYQQTPGQGLQFLFEYFSETQRNKGNFPGRFSGRQFSNSRSEMNVSTLELGDSALYLCASSLGGDYNSPLHFGNGTRLTVT.

Notes on this clonotype: A read error may explain this, as a much larger clone is one base away. The V and J genes are TRBV6-5 and TRBJ1-1; D is ambiguous. This CDR3 contains 14 residues. The germline CDR1 and CDR2 sequences are MNHEY and SVGAGI. The CDR3 nucleotides are TGTGACAGCAGTTACTCGATCCGGGACACTGAAGCTTTCTTT. Amino acid sequence: CDSSYSIRDTEAFF.

This clonotype was detected ten times or more. V gene TRBV2 combines with J gene TRBJ2-5; 7 bases agree with TRBD1. This CDR3 is 15 amino acids long. Germline V gene sequence: CDR1 SNHLY, CDR2 FYNNEI. V lost 3 bases to trimming and J lost 1 base; unmatched junction nucleotides: 5. CDR3 nucleotides: TGTGCCAGCAGTGACGCCGACAGGGTCCAAGAGACCCAGTACTTC. This encodes CASSDADRVQETQYF.

This clonotype occurred many times. V and J are TRBV27 and TRBJ1-6; possibly TRBD1 for D (6 bases). The germline V and J ends were trimmed by 6 bases and 8 bases, with 20 bases remaining between them. The CDR3 loop spans 16 amino acids. CDR1 is MNHEY, CDR2 SMNVEV, per germline (reference sequence). The CDR3 spells CASRTGPRGRDSPLHF. CDR3 bases: TGTGCCAGCAGAACTGGACCCAGGGGCAGGGATTCACCCCTCCACTTT.

This clonotype was seen at least ten times. This chain connects TRBV28 to TRBJ2-2; D may correspond to TRBD1 or TRBD2 (5 bases each). CDR3 length: 17 amino acids. V dropped 3 bases and J dropped 2 bases, with 16 bases sitting between them. Germline CDR1 is MDHEN and CDR2 is SYDVKM. CDR3 protein: CASSFRAPGPNTGELFF. CDR3 sequence (DNA): TGTGCCAGCAGTTTCCGGGCCCCGGGGCCTAACACCGGGGAGCTGTTTTTT.

The V gene is TRBV30, the J gene TRBJ2-7, with TRBD2 matching over 10 bases. This CDR3 has 15 amino acids. Germline values: CDR1 GTSNPN, CDR2 SVGIG (reference sequence). The junction had 7 bases not matched to a gene; V was cut back by 2 bases and J by 3 bases. CDR3 sequence reads: CAWSSLAGDLYEQYF. CDR3 DNA sequence: TGTGCCTGGAGTTCTCTAGCGGGGGACCTCTACGAGCAGTACTTC. The full variable domain, its missing parts supplied by reference TRBV30 and TRBJ2-7, is SQTIHQWPATLVQPVGSPLSLECTVEGTSNPNLYWYRQAAGRGLQLLFYSVGIGQISSEVPQNLSASRPQDRQFILSSKKLLLSDSGFYLCAWSSLAGDLYEQYFGPGTRLTVT.

This clonotype has ten or more counts. The rearrangement links TRBV9 to TRBJ2-7; D perhaps matches TRBD2 (7 bases). V gave up 0 bases and J gave up 7 bases, with 20 bases separating them. Germline V gene lookup returns CDR1 SGDLS and CDR2 YYNGEE. The CDR3 totals 16 residues. The CDR3 sequence: CASSVDAGGLRGEQYF. CDR3 nucleotides: TGTGCCAGCAGCGTAGACGCCGGGGGGCTTCGAGGAGAGCAGTACTTC.

This clonotype occurred many times. The CDR3 region has the DNA TGTGCCAGCAGCCCCGGGACAGGAGAATGGCACGAGCAGTACTTC. Protein sequence: CASSPGTGEWHEQYF. This chain connects TRBV7-9 to TRBJ2-7, with 8 bases fitting TRBD1. Trimming at V came to 5 bases and at J to 5 bases, leaving 11 bases not matched to a gene. The CDR3 totals 15 residues. Germline V gives CDR1 SEHNR, CDR2 FQNEAQ (reference sequence). The whole variable domain, remainder taken from reference TRBV7-9 and TRBJ2-7, is DTGVSQNPRHKITKRGQNVTFRCDPISEHNRLYWYRQTLGQGPEFLTYFQNEAQLEKSRLLSDRFSAERPKGSFSTLEIQRTEQGDSAMYLCASSPGTGEWHEQYFGPGTRLTVT.